The clone carrying this T cell receptor (beta chain) came up a few times. Its antigen is currently unknown. Expressed TCRB transcripts were sequenced because the isolated RNA had all been reverse transcribed beforehand. Profiled with immunoSEQ multiplex PCR; TCRdb holds only in-frame clones, not every one. Seen here are under 950,000 clones, about a sixth observed once, and the top ten hold 0.023%. CDR1 ENHRY and CDR2 SYGVKD come from the germline V gene. The CDR3 covers 14 residues. The junction had 8 bases not matched to a gene; V was cut back by 10 bases and J by 1 base. This sample is part of a study of beta chain features in type 1 diabetes. Study outcomes and limitations: Sequencing from cDNA could over-represent high-TCR-expressing cells.

Averaging approximately 0.11 L, one heparinised blood draw was given by each donor. CD45RO/CCR7/CD25/CD127/CD95/CD27 staining was used to isolate CD4+ naive, central memory, regulatory and stem cell-like memory cells by sorting. What was sequenced was naive CD4+ T cells from blood. This chain joins TRBV10-3 and TRBJ2-7, with 9 bases that match TRBD2. The receptor comes from a woman aged 18-29 years in good health. CDR3 region: CATHSGSSSYEQYF. The CDR3 region has the DNA TGTGCCACACATAGCGGGAGTTCTTCCTACGAGCAGTACTTC.